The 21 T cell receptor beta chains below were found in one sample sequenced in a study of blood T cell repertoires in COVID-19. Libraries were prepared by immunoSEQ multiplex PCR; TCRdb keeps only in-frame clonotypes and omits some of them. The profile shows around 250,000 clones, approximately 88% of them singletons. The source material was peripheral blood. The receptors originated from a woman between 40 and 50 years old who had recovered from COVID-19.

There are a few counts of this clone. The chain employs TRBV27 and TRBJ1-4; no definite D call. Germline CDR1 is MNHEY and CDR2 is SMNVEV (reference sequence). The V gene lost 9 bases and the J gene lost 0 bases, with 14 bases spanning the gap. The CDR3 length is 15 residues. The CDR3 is CASGDWGATNEKLFF. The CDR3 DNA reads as TGTGCCAGTGGGGATTGGGGAGCAACTAATGAAAAACTGTTTTTT.

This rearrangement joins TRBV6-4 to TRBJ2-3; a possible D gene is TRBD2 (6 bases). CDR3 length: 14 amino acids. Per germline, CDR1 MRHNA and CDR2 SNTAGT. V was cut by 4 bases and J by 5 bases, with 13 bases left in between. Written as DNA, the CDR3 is TGTGCCAGCAGTGGGGTCGGAGGGCTAGATACGCAGTATTTT. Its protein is CASSGVGGLDTQYF.

CDR3 region: CASSLTGAGVNEKLFF. The CDR3 region has the DNA TGTGCCAGCAGCTTGACAGGGGCCGGAGTCAATGAAAAACTGTTTTTT. The chain joins TRBV5-6 to TRBJ1-4; 7 bases align to TRBD1. Germline V gives CDR1 SGHDT, CDR2 YYEEEE. V shed 1 base and J 5 bases; nucleotides not matched to a gene: 8. The CDR3 spans 16 residues.

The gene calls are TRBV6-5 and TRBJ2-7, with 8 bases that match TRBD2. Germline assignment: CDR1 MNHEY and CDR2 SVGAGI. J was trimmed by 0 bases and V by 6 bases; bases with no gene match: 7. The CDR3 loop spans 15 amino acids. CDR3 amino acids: CASSLSGSSSYEQYF. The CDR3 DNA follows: TGTGCCAGCAGCCTCAGCGGGAGCAGCTCCTACGAGCAGTACTTC.

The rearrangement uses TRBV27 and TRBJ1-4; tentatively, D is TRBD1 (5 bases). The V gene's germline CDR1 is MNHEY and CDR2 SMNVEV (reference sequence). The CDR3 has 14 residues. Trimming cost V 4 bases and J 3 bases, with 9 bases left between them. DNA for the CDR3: TGTGCCAGCAGTTCTCGACAGTCTAATGAAAAACTGTTTTTT. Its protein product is CASSSRQSNEKLFF.

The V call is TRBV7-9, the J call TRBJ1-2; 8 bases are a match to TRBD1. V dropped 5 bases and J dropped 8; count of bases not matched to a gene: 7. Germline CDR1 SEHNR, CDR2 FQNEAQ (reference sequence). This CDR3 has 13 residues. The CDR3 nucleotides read TGTGCCAGCAGCCTAGGGACAGGAGAAGGCTACACCTTC. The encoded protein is CASSLGTGEGYTF. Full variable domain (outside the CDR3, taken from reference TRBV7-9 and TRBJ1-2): DTGVSQNPRHKITKRGQNVTFRCDPISEHNRLYWYRQTLGQGPEFLTYFQNEAQLEKSRLLSDRFSAERPKGSFSTLEIQRTEQGDSAMYLCASSLGTGEGYTFGSGTRLTVV.

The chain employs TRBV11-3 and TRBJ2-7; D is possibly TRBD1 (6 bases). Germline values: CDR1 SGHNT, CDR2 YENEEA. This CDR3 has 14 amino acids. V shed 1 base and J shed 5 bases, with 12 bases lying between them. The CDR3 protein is CASSLGVQGNEQYF. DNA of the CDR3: TGTGCCAGCAGCTTAGGGGTTCAGGGGAACGAGCAGTACTTC.

CDR3: CASSSTSGSTDTQYF. CDR3 bases: TGTGCCAGCAGCTCGACTAGCGGGAGCACAGATACGCAGTATTTT. J is TRBJ2-3 and V is TRBV6-2 or TRBV6-3, with 10 bases that match TRBD2. Germline V lookup: CDR1 MNHEY, CDR2 SVGEGT. CDR3 length equals 15 residues. V gave up 6 bases and J gave up 0 bases; unmatched junction bases: 3.

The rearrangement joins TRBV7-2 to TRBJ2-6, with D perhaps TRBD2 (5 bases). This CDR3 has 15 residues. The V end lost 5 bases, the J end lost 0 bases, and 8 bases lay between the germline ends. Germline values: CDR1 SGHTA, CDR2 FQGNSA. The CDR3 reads CASSAGSSGANVLTF. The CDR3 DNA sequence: TGTGCCAGCAGCGCTGGGAGCTCTGGGGCCAACGTCCTGACTTTC.

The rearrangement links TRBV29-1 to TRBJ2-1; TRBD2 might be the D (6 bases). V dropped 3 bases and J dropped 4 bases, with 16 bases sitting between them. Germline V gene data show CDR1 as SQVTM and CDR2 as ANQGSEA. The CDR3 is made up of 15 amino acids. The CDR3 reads CSVEGGGGHYNEQFF. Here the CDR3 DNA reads TGCAGCGTTGAGGGCGGAGGAGGGCATTACAATGAGCAGTTCTTC.

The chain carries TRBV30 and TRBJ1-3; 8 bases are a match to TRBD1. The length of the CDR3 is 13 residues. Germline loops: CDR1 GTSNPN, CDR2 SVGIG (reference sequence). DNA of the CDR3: TGTCTTGGAGGGACAGGCTCTGGAAACACCATATATTTT. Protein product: CLGGTGSGNTIYF.

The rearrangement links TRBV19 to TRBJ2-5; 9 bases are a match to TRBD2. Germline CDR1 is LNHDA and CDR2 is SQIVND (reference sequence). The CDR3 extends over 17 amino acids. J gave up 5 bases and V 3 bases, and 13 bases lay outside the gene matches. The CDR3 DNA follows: TGTGCCAGTAGTATGGTCGCGGGAGGGCGCAAGAGGGAGACCCAGTACTTC. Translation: CASSMVAGGRKRETQYF.

The CDR3 is CAIKPSGTGELFF. In nucleotides, the CDR3 is TGTGCCATCAAGCCTAGCGGCACCGGGGAGCTGTTTTTT. The chain joins TRBV10-3 to TRBJ2-2; 7 bases line up with TRBD2. CDR1 is ENHRY and CDR2 is SYGVKD in the germline V gene. V lost 7 bases, J lost 4 bases, and 3 bases stayed unmatched. The CDR3 spans 13 residues.

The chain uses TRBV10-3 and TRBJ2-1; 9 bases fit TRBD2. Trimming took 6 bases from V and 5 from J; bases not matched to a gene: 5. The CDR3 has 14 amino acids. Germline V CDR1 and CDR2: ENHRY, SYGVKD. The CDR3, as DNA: TGTGCCATCAGGAGACTAGCGGAAAACAATGAGCAGTTCTTC. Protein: CAIRRLAENNEQFF.

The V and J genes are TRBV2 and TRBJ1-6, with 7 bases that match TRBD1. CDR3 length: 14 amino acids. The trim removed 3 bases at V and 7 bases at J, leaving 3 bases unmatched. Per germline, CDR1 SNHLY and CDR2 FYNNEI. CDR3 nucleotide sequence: TGTGCCAGCAGTGATCGGGACAGAAATTCACCCCTCCACTTT. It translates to CASSDRDRNSPLHF.

CDR3: CATRRDSNQPQHF. CDR3 DNA: TGTGCCACCCGACGGGATAGCAATCAGCCCCAGCATTTT. This chain uses TRBV28 with TRBJ1-5; no clear D. Germline V gene sequence: CDR1 MDHEN, CDR2 SYDVKM. This CDR3 is built from 13 residues. V lost 10 bases and J lost 0, with 10 bases in between.

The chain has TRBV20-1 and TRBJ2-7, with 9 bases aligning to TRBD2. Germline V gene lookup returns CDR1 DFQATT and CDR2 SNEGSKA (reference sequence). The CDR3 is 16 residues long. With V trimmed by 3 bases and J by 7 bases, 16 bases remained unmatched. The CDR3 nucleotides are TGCAGTGCTAGTTTCGGGGCGGGAGGGCCTCTGTCGGAGCAGTACTTC. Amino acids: CSASFGAGGPLSEQYF.

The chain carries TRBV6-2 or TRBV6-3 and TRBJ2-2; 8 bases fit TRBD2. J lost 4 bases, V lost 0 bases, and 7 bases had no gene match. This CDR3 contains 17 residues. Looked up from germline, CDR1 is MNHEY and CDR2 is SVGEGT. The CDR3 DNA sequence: TGTGCCAGCAGTTACTCGCCGGGAGGGCCTCTCACCGGGGAGCTGTTTTTT. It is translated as CASSYSPGGPLTGELFF.

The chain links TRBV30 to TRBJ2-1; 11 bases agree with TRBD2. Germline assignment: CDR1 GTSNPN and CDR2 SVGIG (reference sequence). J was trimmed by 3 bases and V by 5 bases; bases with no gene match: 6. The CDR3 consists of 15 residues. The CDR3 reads CAWDTSGSHYNEQFF. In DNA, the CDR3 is TGTGCCTGGGATACTAGCGGGAGCCACTACAATGAGCAGTTCTTC.

CDR3 region: CASSHSSGASTDTQYF. The CDR3 DNA reads TGCGCCAGCAGCCACTCTAGCGGCGCTAGCACAGATACGCAGTATTTT. V is TRBV4-1 and J is TRBJ2-3, with 7 bases aligning to TRBD2. The CDR3 extends over 16 amino acids. Looked up from germline, CDR1 is MGHRA and CDR2 is YSYEKL. The trim removed 3 bases at V and 0 bases at J, leaving 6 bases unmatched.

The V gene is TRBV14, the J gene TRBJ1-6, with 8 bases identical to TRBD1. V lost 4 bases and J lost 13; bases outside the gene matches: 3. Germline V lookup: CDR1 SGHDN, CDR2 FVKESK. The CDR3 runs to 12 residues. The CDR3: CASSRDRGPLHF. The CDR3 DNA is TGTGCCAGCAGCCGCGACAGGGGCCCCCTCCACTTT.